Below, one TCR beta chain is given with its context. Its specificity is unknown. These data come from a study of OX40 agonist ivuxolimab in advanced cancers. Broader study findings: Among the lowest peripheral clonal expansion occurred in 0.1-3.0 mg/kg partial responders. Clones of CD4+ and CD8+ blood T cells grew by week 6 at doses of 0.1 to 3.0 mg/kg.

V was pared by 4 bases and J by 3 bases, with 9 bases between. CDR1 and CDR2 from the germline V gene are MNHNS and SASEGT. The CDR3 length is 13 residues. TCRdb's table, derived via immunoSEQ multiplex PCR, lists solely in-frame clones and lacks some. The data show 22,000 or so clones, 86% seen once. The TCR was taken from an adult with an advanced solid tumor such as melanoma, head and neck, liver or kidney cancer. The J gene is TRBJ1-1, the V gene TRBV6-1, with TRBD1 as a possible D gene (6 bases). Sequencing used CD4+ or CD8+ T cells sorted from blood, obtained in a trial of the OX40 agonist ivuxolimab. The CDR3 DNA follows: TGTGCCAGCAGTGGCCCAGGGGACACTGAAGCTTTCTTT. Its protein is CASSGPGDTEAFF.